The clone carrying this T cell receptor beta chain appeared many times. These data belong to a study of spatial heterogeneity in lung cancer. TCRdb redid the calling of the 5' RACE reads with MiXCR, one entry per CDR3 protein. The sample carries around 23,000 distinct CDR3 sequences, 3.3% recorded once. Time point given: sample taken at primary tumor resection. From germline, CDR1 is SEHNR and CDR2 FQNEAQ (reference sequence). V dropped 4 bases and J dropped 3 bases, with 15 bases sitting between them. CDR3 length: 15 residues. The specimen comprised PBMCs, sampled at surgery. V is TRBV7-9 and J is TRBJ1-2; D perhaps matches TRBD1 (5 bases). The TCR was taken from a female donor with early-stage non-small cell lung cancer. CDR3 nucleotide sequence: TGTGCCAGCAGCTCCCGGGACGTCCCCTACTATGGCTACACCTTC. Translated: CASSSRDVPYYGYTF. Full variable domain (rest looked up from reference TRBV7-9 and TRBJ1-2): DTGVSQNPRHKITKRGQNVTFRCDPISEHNRLYWYRQTLGQGPEFLTYFQNEAQLEKSRLLSDRFSAERPKGSFSTLEIQRTEQGDSAMYLCASSSRDVPYYGYTFGSGTRLTVV.